The clone carrying this T cell receptor (beta chain) was seen only a few times. Its antigen is currently unknown. Semi-nested PCR with Nested Universal Primer A followed constant-region reverse priming of full-length variable regions. TCRdb re-called the 5' RACE reads through MiXCR, storing one row per CDR3 protein. The sample consists of around 34,000 distinct CDR3 sequences, 25% to 30% of them appearing once. Study-level results: The larger-cohort validation was restricted to a single TCR beta V-J rearrangement rather than whole repertoires. In terms of TCR gene usage, tumor memory CD4+ T cells clustered together with blood and lymph node memory CD4+ cells, as well as with lymph node naive CD4+ cells.

The germline gives CDR1 KGHDR, CDR2 SFDVKD. The ends lost 3 bases at V and 3 bases at J; junction bases unmatched: 4. CDR3 length: 14 residues. Cells sorted as Tregs were CD4+, CD25+ and CD127-/low. The TCR originated in a female donor with breast cancer. Sequencing input: tumor-infiltrating Tregs sorted from the breast tumor. This chain links TRBV24-1 with TRBJ2-7; 7 bases match TRBD1. CDR3 protein: CATSDRTGVYEQYF. The CDR3 coding sequence is TGTGCCACCAGTGATCGGACAGGTGTCTACGAGCAGTACTTC.